Presented here are 15 T cell receptor beta chains from one specimen sequenced in a study of OX40 agonist ivuxolimab in advanced cancers. Library preparation used the immunoSEQ multiplex PCR assay. Sourced from immuneACCESS, this table was stored by TCRdb with only in-frame sequences that have V and J called. A share of the clones is absent; for the studies checked, an unresolved V gene accounts for under half, and the remainder has no known explanation. This sample lists around 50,000 clones; roughly four fifths were detected once. The top ten clones comprise over 0.6% of the sample. The material sequenced was CD4+ or CD8+ T cells sorted from blood, taken in a trial of the OX40 agonist ivuxolimab. All receptors come from an adult with an advanced solid tumor such as melanoma, head and neck, liver or kidney cancer.

V is TRBV13 and J is TRBJ2-3; D is uncertain. Deletions cut 4 bases from V and 4 bases from J, with 6 bases between. This CDR3 comprises 12 residues. Germline CDR1 is PRHDT and CDR2 is FYEKMQ (reference sequence). CDR3 protein: CASSSDPDTQYF. In DNA form, the CDR3 reads TGTGCCAGCAGCTCGGACCCAGATACGCAGTATTTT.

The gene calls are TRBV5-4 and TRBJ2-1; TRBD1 is a possible D gene (7 bases). Trimming took off 4 bases at V and 0 bases at J, with 11 bases between the two ends. Per germline, CDR1 SGHNT and CDR2 YYREEE (reference sequence). The CDR3 has 15 residues. The CDR3 is CASSIQGGSYNEQFF. The CDR3 DNA reads as TGTGCCAGCAGCATCCAGGGGGGCTCCTACAATGAGCAGTTCTTC.

The chain couples TRBV5-1 to TRBJ2-1; tentatively, D is TRBD2 (6 bases). This CDR3 is 15 amino acids long. Trimming removed 0 bases at V and 4 bases at J, with 11 bases between. Per the germline V gene, CDR1 is SGHRS and CDR2 is YFSETQ. CDR3 region: CASSLGAGIYNEQFF. DNA for the CDR3: TGCGCCAGCAGCTTGGGTGCGGGGATATACAATGAGCAGTTCTTC.

The chain employs TRBV10-3 and TRBJ1-1, with 10 bases that match TRBD1. Germline V lookup: CDR1 ENHRY, CDR2 SYGVKD. With V trimmed by 0 bases and J by 5 bases, 3 bases remained unmatched. This CDR3 has 15 amino acids. The CDR3 reads CAISESTGGRTEAFF. CDR3 coding DNA: TGTGCCATCAGTGAGTCGACAGGGGGCCGTACTGAAGCTTTCTTT.

This sequence joins TRBV19 and TRBJ2-2; a possible D gene is TRBD2 (6 bases). Trimming stripped 4 bases from V and 7 bases from J, with 13 bases between. Germline values: CDR1 LNHDA, CDR2 SQIVND (reference sequence). The CDR3 runs 14 residues. DNA for the CDR3: TGTGCCAGTAGTAACACTCCCGGGGGCGGGGAGCTGTTTTTT. It specifies CASSNTPGGGELFF.

The V call is TRBV6-4, the J call TRBJ2-2; 11 bases match TRBD1. Germline V lookup: CDR1 MRHNA, CDR2 SNTAGT. The CDR3 is 16 residues long. V shed 5 bases, J shed 6 bases, and the junction held 8 bases outside the gene matches. DNA for the CDR3: TGTGCCAGCAGTTTACTCGGGACAGGGGGATCCGGGGAGCTGTTTTTT. Translated: CASSLLGTGGSGELFF.

This clone was detected only once. At one end, the junction sequence differs from germline, possibly due to a read error. This rearrangement joins TRBV6-6 to TRBJ2-7; the match to TRBD1 covers 10 bases. The length of the CDR3 is 11 residues. Germline V gives CDR1 MNHNY, CDR2 SVGAGI (reference sequence). The CDR3, as DNA: TGTACCAGTGGACAGGGGGGAGAGCAGTACTTC. It yields the protein CTSGQGGEQYF.

The chain joins TRBV5-1 to TRBJ1-2, with D unresolved. The V end was cut by 1 base, the J end by 2 bases, with 9 bases between. CDR3 length: 14 residues. CDR1 SGHRS and CDR2 YFSETQ come from the germline V gene. The CDR3 region has the DNA TGCGCCAGCAGCTTGTCTGCCACCAACTATGGCTACACCTTC. Its protein is CASSLSATNYGYTF.

This clone was recorded a few times. The chain uses TRBV28 and TRBJ1-5; D gene uncertain. Germline CDR1 MDHEN, CDR2 SYDVKM. V was clipped by 6 bases and J by 3 bases, with 6 bases between them. The CDR3 contains 12 residues. CDR3 coding DNA: TGTGCCAGCAGCACATTCAATCAGCCCCAGCATTTT. This encodes CASSTFNQPQHF.

CDR3 region: CASSSPSKNTEAFF. As DNA, the CDR3 is TGTGCCAGCAGCTCACCCTCTAAGAACACTGAAGCTTTCTTT. J is TRBJ1-1 and V is TRBV13; no clear D. This CDR3 is 14 amino acids long. Deletions cut 4 bases from V and 1 base from J, with 10 bases between. Germline CDR1 PRHDT, CDR2 FYEKMQ (reference sequence). The full variable domain, in which reference TRBV13 and TRBJ1-1 provide the parts outside the CDR3, is AAGVIQSPRHLIKEKRETATLKCYPIPRHDTVYWYQQGPGQDPQFLISFYEKMQSDKGSIPDRFSAQQFSDYHSELNMSSLELGDSALYFCASSSPSKNTEAFFGQGTRLTVV.

The V and J genes are TRBV11-3 and TRBJ2-3; 9 bases are shared with TRBD2. Germline lookup yields CDR1 SGHNT and CDR2 YENEEA. Trimming removed 5 bases from V and 4 bases from J; junction bases left unmatched: 10. The CDR3 is made up of 16 amino acids. The CDR3 DNA is TGTGCCAGCAGCCCCGAAGTGGCTAGCGGGGCAGATACGCAGTATTTT. Its translation is CASSPEVASGADTQYF. The full variable domain, completed using reference TRBV11-3 and TRBJ2-3, is EAGVVQSPRYKIIEKKQPVAFWCNPISGHNTLYWYLQNLGQGPELLIRYENEEAVDDSQLPKDRFSAERLKGVDSTLKIQPAELGDSAVYLCASSPEVASGADTQYFGPGTRLTVL.

In its sample, this clone ranks as medium-sized (0.01 to 0.1%). The chain couples TRBV10-3 to TRBJ2-7; tentatively, D is TRBD1 (6 bases). CDR1 ENHRY and CDR2 SYGVKD come from the germline V gene. Trimming cost V 3 bases and J 0 bases, with 18 bases left between them. This CDR3 comprises 17 residues. CDR3 in DNA: TGTGCCATCAGTGATGTCAGGGCAAGAGGGGGCTCCTACGAGCAGTACTTC. This codes for CAISDVRARGGSYEQYF.

This clone showed up just once. The genes are TRBV5-1 and TRBJ2-7; TRBD2 agrees at 13 bases. CDR1 and CDR2 (germline): SGHRS, YFSETQ. The V and J ends lost 6 bases and 0 bases, in that order; junction bases with no gene match: 3. This CDR3 region has 15 residues. CDR3 sequence (DNA): TGCGCCAGCACAGGACTAGCGGGGGCCTCCTACGAGCAGTACTTC. It translates to CASTGLAGASYEQYF.

The chain carries TRBV19 and TRBJ1-2; D is uncertain. The CDR3 is 12 amino acids. Germline values: CDR1 LNHDA, CDR2 SQIVND (reference sequence). The germline V and J ends were trimmed by 3 bases and 8 bases, with 10 bases remaining between them. CDR3 in amino acids: CASSISSRGYTF. The CDR3 nucleotides read TGTGCCAGTAGTATCTCCTCTCGCGGCTACACCTTC. Looking up the rest from reference TRBV19 and TRBJ1-2 gives the full variable domain: DGGITQSPKYLFRKEGQNVTLSCEQNLNHDAMYWYRQDPGQGLRLIYYSQIVNDFQKGDIAEGYSVSREKKESFPLTVTSAQKNPTAFYLCASSISSRGYTFGSGTRLTVV.

This chain joins TRBV20-1 and TRBJ1-2; TRBD1 is a possible D gene (6 bases). Germline V lookup: CDR1 DFQATT, CDR2 SNEGSKA (reference sequence). V lost 5 bases to trimming and J lost 4 bases, with 8 bases between them. The CDR3 is made up of 11 amino acids. The CDR3 nucleotides are TGCAGTGCTCAGGGGACCTATGGCTACACCTTC. Translating gives CSAQGTYGYTF.